The clone carrying this T cell receptor (beta chain) turned up a few times. Its antigen is still unknown. This entry comes from a study of cytomegalovirus exposure and HLA in healthy donors. Amplification used 60 Vbeta primers and 13 Jbeta primers. Measured with immunoSEQ multiplex PCR; TCRdb has only the in-frame clones, and not every one. The sample has about 130,000 clones; about a sixth are singletons. This CDR3 region has 19 residues. CDR1 SGHTA and CDR2 FQGTGA come from the germline V gene. V was pared by 2 bases and J by 4 bases, with 5 bases of the junction left unmatched. Study-level results: Earlier findings revealed that most TCR beta V segments proved productive either about 87% or about 30% of the time. High sensitivity and specificity were reportedly achieved when the classifier diagnosed cytomegalovirus status. Reportedly, HLA-A and HLA-B alleles of most subjects were accurately predicted from TCR beta. Later work found most CMV-associated TCR beta chains apparently HLA-restricted.

The receptor was derived from a female donor in good health and CMV-seropositive. The J gene is TRBJ2-6, the V gene TRBV7-3; TRBD2 matches at 16 bases. Sequencing input: PBMCs. Written as DNA, the CDR3 is TGTGCCAGCAGCTTATCAGGGACTAGCGGGAGGGCAGGGGCCAACGTCCTGACTTTC. Translated, it gives CASSLSGTSGRAGANVLTF.